This T cell receptor beta chain is from a study of cytomegalovirus exposure and HLA in healthy donors. Turning to the study itself: The 90 to 150 validation repertoires and the roughly 700 first-cohort repertoires shared a platform, a later analysis reported.

Germline V lookup: CDR1 DFQATT, CDR2 SNEGSKA (reference sequence). With 5 bases removed from V and 1 base from J, the gap between germline ends came to 6 bases. This CDR3 has 11 amino acids. Concerning this clone: Its antigen is not known.

The donors were members of the validation cohort comprising over 100 subjects, separate from the approximately 670-subject first cohort. General study points: Accounts indicate the classifier identified cytomegalovirus status with strong specificity and sensitivity.

Assay used: immunoSEQ multiplex PCR; TCRdb lists only in-frame clones, some missing. The table has some 150,000 clones, approximately 86% seen once. This receptor was taken from a man between 18 and 35 years old in good health and CMV-seropositive. The chain joins TRBV20-1 to TRBJ2-7; D perhaps matches TRBD1 (6 bases). Sequences were obtained from PBMCs. The CDR3 reads CSADRSYEQYF. In DNA, the CDR3 is TGCAGTGCTGACAGGTCCTACGAGCAGTACTTC.